This TCR beta chain was identified during a study of T cell repertoires in ileal Crohn's disease. The overall study: At surgery, under 40% of patients smoked, with median disease duration 7.9 years.

CDR3 length: 18 residues. Sequenced by immunoSEQ multiplex PCR; TCRdb stores in-frame clones only, minus some. Among approximately 14,000 clones listed, roughly 80% were seen once. The time point denotes: inflamed ileum from the surgical specimen. This receptor was obtained from an adult with Crohn's disease. Material: ileal tissue. The rearrangement uses TRBV21-1 and TRBJ2-7; the listed D gene, TRBD2, was not tested against the DNA. TRBV21-1 is marked as a pseudogene. CDR3 nucleotide sequence: TGTGCCAGCAGCAAAAGAATCTCGCGGGGGCCCAGGGACTACGAGCAGTACTTC. This codes for CASSKRISRGPRDYEQYF.